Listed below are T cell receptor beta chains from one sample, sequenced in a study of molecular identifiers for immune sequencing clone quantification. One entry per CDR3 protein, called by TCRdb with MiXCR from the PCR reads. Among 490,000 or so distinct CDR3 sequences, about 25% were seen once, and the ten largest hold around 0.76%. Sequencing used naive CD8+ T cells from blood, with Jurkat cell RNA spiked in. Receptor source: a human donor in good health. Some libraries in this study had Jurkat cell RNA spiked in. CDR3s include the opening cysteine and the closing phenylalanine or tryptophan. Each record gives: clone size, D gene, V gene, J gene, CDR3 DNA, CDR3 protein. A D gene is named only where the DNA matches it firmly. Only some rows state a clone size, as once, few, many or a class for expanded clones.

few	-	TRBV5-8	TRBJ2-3	TGTGCCAGCAGCTTGTTGCCTAGCGTCACAGATACGCAGTATTTT	CASSLLPSVTDTQYF
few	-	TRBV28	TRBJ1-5	TGTGCCAGCAGTTTACGGCAGCATAGCAATCAGCCCCAGCATTTT	CASSLRQHSNQPQHF
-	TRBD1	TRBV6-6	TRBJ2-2	TGTGCCAGCAGCAAGGACAGGGGGCCCACCGGGGAGCTGTTTTTT	CASSKDRGPTGELFF
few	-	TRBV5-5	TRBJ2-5	TGTGCCAGCAGCCACGCAGTTTGGGACATGGAGACCCAGTACTTC	CASSHAVWDMETQYF
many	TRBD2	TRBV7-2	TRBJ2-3	TGTGCCAGCAGCCTTGGACTAGCGGGGAAGGGTACAGATACGCAGTATTTT	CASSLGLAGKGTDTQYF
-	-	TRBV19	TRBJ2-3	TGTGCCAGTAGTATAGGACTGGATACGCAGTATTTT	CASSIGLDTQYF
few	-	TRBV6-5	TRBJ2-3	TGTGCCAGCAGTTATAATGATGGGGATACGCAGTATTTT	CASSYNDGDTQYF
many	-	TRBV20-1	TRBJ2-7	TGCAGTGCCGAGACAGCAGGCTCCTACGAGCAGTACTTC	CSAETAGSYEQYF
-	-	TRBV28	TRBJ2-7	TGTGCCAGCAGTTTAAGAGTCATCGAGCAGTACTTC	CASSLRVIEQYF
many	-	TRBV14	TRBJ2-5	TGTGCCAGCAGCCCCGAAGGAGAGACCCAGTACTTC	CASSPEGETQYF
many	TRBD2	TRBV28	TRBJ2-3	TGTGCCAGCAGTTTGCCCTTCCTTAAGACTAGCGGGATAAAGACAGATACGCAGTATTTT	CASSLPFLKTSGIKTDTQYF
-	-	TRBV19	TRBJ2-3	TGTGCCAGCGCAACAGGAGGGACAGATACGCAGTATTTT	CASATGGTDTQYF
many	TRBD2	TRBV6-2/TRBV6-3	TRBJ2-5	TGTGCCAGCAGTCCGGGACTAGCGAAGGAGACCCAGTACTTC	CASSPGLAKETQYF
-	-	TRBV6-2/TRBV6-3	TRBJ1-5	TGTGCCAGCAGTTATCCCGGGACATGGCCCCAGCATTTT	CASSYPGTWPQHF
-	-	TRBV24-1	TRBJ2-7	TGTGCCACCCAAGACGGAGGAGCTTCCTACGAGCAGTACTTC	CATQDGGASYEQYF
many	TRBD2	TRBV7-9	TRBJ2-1	TGTGCCAGCAGCCCCCCTAGCGGAGCGAAATACAATGAGCAGTTCTTC	CASSPPSGAKYNEQFF
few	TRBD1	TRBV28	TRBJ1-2	TGTGCCAGCAGTCCAATGACAGGGGGTGAGAGTGGCTACACCTTC	CASSPMTGGESGYTF
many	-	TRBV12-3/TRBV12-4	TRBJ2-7	TGTGCCAGCAGTTTTCTTGGACAGTACTACGAGCAGTACTTC	CASSFLGQYYEQYF
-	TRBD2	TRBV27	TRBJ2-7	TGTGCCAGCAGACCTCCTAGCGGGAGTAGAGAGCAGTACTTC	CASRPPSGSREQYF
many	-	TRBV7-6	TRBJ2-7	TGTGCCAGCAGCTTAGCTGTCAGGTTTGAGCAGTACTTC	CASSLAVRFEQYF
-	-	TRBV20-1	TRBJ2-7	TGCAGTGCTAGAGGGTACGAGGGCTCCTACGAGCAGTACTTC	CSARGYEGSYEQYF
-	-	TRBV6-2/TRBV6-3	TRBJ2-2	TGTGCCAGCAGTTACTCGTACCCCCTGGACACGACGAACACCGGGGAGCGGTTTTTT	CASSYSYPLDTTNTGERFF
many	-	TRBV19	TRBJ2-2	TGTGCCAGTAGTACTGGGACGGAGACCGGGGAGCTGTTTTTT	CASSTGTETGELFF
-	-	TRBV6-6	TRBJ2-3	TGTGCCAGCAGTGCCCTAACAGGGCCCAGCACAGATACGCAGTATTTT	CASSALTGPSTDTQYF
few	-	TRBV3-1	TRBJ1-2	TGTGCCAGCAGCCCCCTGGGTCCGGGAGGCTATGGCTACACCTTC	CASSPLGPGGYGYTF
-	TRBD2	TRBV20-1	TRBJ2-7	TGCAGTGCGCCGTTGTCGCGGGGGACTCCCTACGAGCAGTACTTC	CSAPLSRGTPYEQYF
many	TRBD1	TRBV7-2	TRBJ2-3	TGTGCCAGCAGCAAGGACAGGGGAGGGGATACGCAGTATTTT	CASSKDRGGDTQYF
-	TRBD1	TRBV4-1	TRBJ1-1	TGCGCCAGCAGCCGTGTTGGGGTACAGGGGGCCGTTGAAGCTTTCTTT	CASSRVGVQGAVEAFF
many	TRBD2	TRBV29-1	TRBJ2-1	TGCAGCGTTGATAACCCTAGCGGCCTTAACAATGAGCAGTTCTTC	CSVDNPSGLNNEQFF
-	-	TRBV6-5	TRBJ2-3	TGTGCCAGCGGTTACGGGGTAGCAGCAGATACGCAGTATTTT	CASGYGVAADTQYF
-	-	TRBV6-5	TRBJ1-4	TGTGCCAGCAGCTCGAACAGTGAAGTTAATGAAAAACTGTTTTTT	CASSSNSEVNEKLFF
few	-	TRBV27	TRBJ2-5	TGTGCCAGCAGTTACCAGGGTAGTCCCCAAGAGACCCAGTACTTC	CASSYQGSPQETQYF
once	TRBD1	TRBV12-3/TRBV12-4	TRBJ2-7	TGTGCCAGCAGTTCGGGGACAGGGTATCCCTACGAGCAGTACTTC	CASSSGTGYPYEQYF
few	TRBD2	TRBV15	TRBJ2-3	TGTGCCACCAGCAGAACACCTCTAGCGGCCCTGAGGGCAGATACGCAGTATTTT	CATSRTPLAALRADTQYF
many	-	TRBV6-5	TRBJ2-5	TGTGCCAGCAGTTACTCCGGCCCTCAAGAGACCCAGTACTTC	CASSYSGPQETQYF
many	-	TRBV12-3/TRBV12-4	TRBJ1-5	TGTGCCAGCAGATCTTCCTACGGCAATCAGCCCCAGCATTTT	CASRSSYGNQPQHF
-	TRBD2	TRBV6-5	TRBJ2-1	TGTGCGTCATATGTTAGCGGGTCCAATGAGCAGTTCTTC	CASYVSGSNEQFF
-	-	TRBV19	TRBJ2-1	TGTGCCAGTAGTATGAGCACCTCCTATCGCAATGAGCAGTTCTTC	CASSMSTSYRNEQFF
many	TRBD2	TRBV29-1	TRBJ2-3	TGCAGCGTTGAAGGAGCGGGGGGCACAGATACGCAGTATTTT	CSVEGAGGTDTQYF
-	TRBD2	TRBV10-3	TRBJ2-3	TGTGCCATCAGTGACCTCCTGGTAGCGGGATCGACAGATACGCAGTATTTT	CAISDLLVAGSTDTQYF
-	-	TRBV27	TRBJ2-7	TGTGCCAGCAGTTTAGCCCGGCAGGGTCGCGAGCAGTACTTC	CASSLARQGREQYF
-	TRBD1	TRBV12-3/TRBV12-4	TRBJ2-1	TGTGCCAGCAGTCCAGGGACAGCCTACATTGAGCAGTTCTTC	CASSPGTAYIEQFF
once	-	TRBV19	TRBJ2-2	TGTGCCAGCACAGGGATTCCGAACACCGGGGAGCTGTTTTTT	CASTGIPNTGELFF
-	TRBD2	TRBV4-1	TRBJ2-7	TGCGCCAGCAGCCAACCACAAGGGACTACCTACGAGCAGTACTTC	CASSQPQGTTYEQYF
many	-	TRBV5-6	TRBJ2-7	TGTGCCAGCAGCTTGGCCCTCGGATACGAGCAGTACTTC	CASSLALGYEQYF
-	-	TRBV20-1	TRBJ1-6	TGCAGTGCTAGAGATTCCAGGGACCTATTTAATTCACCCCTCCACTTT	CSARDSRDLFNSPLHF
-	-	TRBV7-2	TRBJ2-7	TGTGCCAGCACTCCACATCGGGACTTTAGCTACGAGCAGTACTTC	CASTPHRDFSYEQYF
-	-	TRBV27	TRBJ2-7	TGTGCCAGCAGTCCGTCCGGCAGAACATTCTACGAGCAGTACTTC	CASSPSGRTFYEQYF
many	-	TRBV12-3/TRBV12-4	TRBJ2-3	TGTGCCAGCAGCAACCCCAGCCATACGCAGTATTTT	CASSNPSHTQYF